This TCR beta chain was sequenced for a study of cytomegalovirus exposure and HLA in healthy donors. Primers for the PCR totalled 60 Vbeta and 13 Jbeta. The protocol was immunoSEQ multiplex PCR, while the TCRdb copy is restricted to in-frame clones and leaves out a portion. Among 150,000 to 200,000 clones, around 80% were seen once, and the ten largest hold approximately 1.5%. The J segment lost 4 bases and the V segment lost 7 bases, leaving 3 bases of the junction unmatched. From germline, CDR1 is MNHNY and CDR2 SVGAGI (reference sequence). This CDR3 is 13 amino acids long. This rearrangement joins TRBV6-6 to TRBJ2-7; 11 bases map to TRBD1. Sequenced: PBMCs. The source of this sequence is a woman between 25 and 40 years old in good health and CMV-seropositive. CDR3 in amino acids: CASNRDRGYEQYF. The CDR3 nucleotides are TGTGCCAGCAACCGGGACAGGGGGTACGAGCAGTACTTC.